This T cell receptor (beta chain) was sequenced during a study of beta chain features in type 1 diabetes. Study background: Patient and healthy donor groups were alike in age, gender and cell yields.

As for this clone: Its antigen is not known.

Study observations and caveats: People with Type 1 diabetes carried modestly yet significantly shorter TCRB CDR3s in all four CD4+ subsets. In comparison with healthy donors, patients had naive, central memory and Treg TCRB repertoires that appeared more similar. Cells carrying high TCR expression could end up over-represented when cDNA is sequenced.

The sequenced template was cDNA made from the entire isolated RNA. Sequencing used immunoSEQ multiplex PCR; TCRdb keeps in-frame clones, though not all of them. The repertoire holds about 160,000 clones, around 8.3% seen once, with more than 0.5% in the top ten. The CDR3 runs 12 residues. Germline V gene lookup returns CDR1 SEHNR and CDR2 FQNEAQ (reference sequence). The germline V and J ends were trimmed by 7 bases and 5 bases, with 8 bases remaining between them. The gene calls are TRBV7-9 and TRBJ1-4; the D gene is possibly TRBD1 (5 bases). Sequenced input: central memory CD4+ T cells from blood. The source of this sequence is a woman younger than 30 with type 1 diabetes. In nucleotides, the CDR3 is TGTGCCAGCACCGCAGGGAATGAAAAACTGTTTTTT. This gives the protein CASTAGNEKLFF.